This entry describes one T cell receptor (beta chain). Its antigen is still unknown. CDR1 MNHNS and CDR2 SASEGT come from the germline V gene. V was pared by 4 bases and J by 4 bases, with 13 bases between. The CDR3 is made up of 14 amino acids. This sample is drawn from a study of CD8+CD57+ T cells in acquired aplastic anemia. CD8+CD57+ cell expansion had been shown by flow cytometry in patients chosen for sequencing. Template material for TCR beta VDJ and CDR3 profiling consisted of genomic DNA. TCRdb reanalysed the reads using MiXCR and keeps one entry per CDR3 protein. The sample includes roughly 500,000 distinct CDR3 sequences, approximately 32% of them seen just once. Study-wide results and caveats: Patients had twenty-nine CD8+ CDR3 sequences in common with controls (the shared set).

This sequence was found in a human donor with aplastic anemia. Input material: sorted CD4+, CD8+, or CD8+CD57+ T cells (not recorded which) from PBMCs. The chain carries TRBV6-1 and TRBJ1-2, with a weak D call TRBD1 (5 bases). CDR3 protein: CASSAVSGGYGYTF. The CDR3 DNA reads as TGTGCCAGCAGTGCGGTTTCGGGGGGCTATGGCTACACCTTC.